Presented here are 16 T cell receptor beta chains from one specimen sequenced in a study of CD4+ T cells in melanoma. Here immunoSEQ multiplex PCR was the method, and the copy in TCRdb shows in-frame clones only, minus some. The sample lists about 140,000 clones, 85% to 95% occurring once. These receptors all stem from a human donor with melanoma.

This chain's CDR3 is CAYYSVGAWAEAFF. CDR3 DNA: TGTGCCTATTATAGTGTTGGGGCTTGGGCTGAAGCTTTCTTT. The chain links TRBV5-4 to TRBJ1-1; a possible D gene is TRBD1 (5 bases). Germline V lookup: CDR1 SGHNT, CDR2 YYREEE (reference sequence). Trimming removed 10 bases at V and 6 bases at J, with 22 bases between. CDR3 size: 14 residues.

The chain links TRBV5-6 to TRBJ2-5; 9 bases map to TRBD1. Trimming removed 0 bases from V and 4 bases from J; junction bases left unmatched: 7. The CDR3 length is 16 residues. CDR1 is SGHDT, CDR2 YYEEEE, per germline. As DNA, the CDR3 is TGTGCCAGCAGCTTGGAGGGACAGGGAGTCGGAGAGACCCAGTACTTC. Protein: CASSLEGQGVGETQYF.

The V call is TRBV30, the J call TRBJ2-7, with D unclear. Germline V gene data show CDR1 as GTSNPN and CDR2 as SVGIG (reference sequence). V lost 1 base and J 1 base, leaving 2 bases between the germline ends. The CDR3 sequence is 11 residues long. As DNA, the CDR3 is TGTGCCTGGAGTGGATCCTACGAGCAGTACTTC. Translating gives CAWSGSYEQYF. Drawing the rest from reference TRBV30 and TRBJ2-7, the complete variable domain is SQTIHQWPATLVQPVGSPLSLECTVEGTSNPNLYWYRQAAGRGLQLLFYSVGIGQISSEVPQNLSASRPQDRQFILSSKKLLLSDSGFYLCAWSGSYEQYFGPGTRLTVT.

The chain couples TRBV18 to TRBJ2-5, with D perhaps being TRBD1 or TRBD2 (6 bases each). The V and J ends lost 0 bases and 5 bases respectively, with 16 bases between them. The CDR3 length is 16 residues. The germline V gene has CDR1 KGHSH and CDR2 LQKENI. The CDR3 region has the DNA TGTGCCAGCTCACCACCGGGGGGCGGCCGGGTCGAGACCCAGTACTTC. Its translation: CASSPPGGGRVETQYF.

A note on this clone: Sequence at one end of the junction differs from germline and may be a read error. The chain carries TRBV2 and TRBJ1-1; no reliable D call. This CDR3 is built from 12 residues. The germline V gene has CDR1 SNHLY and CDR2 FYNNEI. The CDR3 nucleotides read TGTGCCAGCAGTATCCTTGTGGACCCCGCTTCCTTT. It specifies CASSILVDPASF. Variable domain in full (rest from reference TRBV2 and TRBJ1-1): EPEVTQTPSHQVTQMGQEVILRCVPISNHLYFYWYRQILGQKVEFLVSFYNNEISEKSEIFDDQFSVERPDGSNFTLKIRSTKLEDSAMYFCASSILVDPASFGQGTRLTVV.

The chain is built from TRBV10-1 and TRBJ1-1; D perhaps matches TRBD1 (5 bases). The CDR3 sequence is 13 residues long. V was cut by 2 bases and J by 6 bases, with 10 bases left in between. Germline-derived CDR1 and CDR2 are WNHNN and SYGVQD (reference sequence). The CDR3 reads CASSERTGSEAFF. The DNA for the CDR3 is TGCGCCAGCAGTGAGCGAACAGGATCTGAAGCTTTCTTT.

There are a few counts of this clone. The chain joins TRBV18 to TRBJ1-5, with unresolved D. Trimming left V 3 bases short and J 0 bases short, with 15 bases between. The CDR3 is 17 residues long. Germline CDR1 reads KGHSH; CDR2 reads LQKENI. The CDR3 reads CASSPTGGFYSNQPQHF. CDR3 coding DNA: TGTGCCAGCTCACCTACGGGTGGATTTTATAGCAATCAGCCCCAGCATTTT.

This rearrangement joins TRBV6-1 to TRBJ2-1; D may match TRBD1 or TRBD2 (5 bases each). Germline V gene lookup returns CDR1 MNHNS and CDR2 SASEGT. The germline V and J ends were trimmed by 8 bases and 7 bases, with 21 bases remaining between them. The CDR3 consists of 15 residues. The CDR3 DNA reads TGTGCCAGCCGATTACTACAGGACGGAGGAAATGAGCAGTTCTTC. Its translation is CASRLLQDGGNEQFF.

In this sample, this clone turned up once. The V call is TRBV4-2, the J call TRBJ2-1, with D possibly being TRBD1 (6 bases). Per germline, CDR1 LGHNA and CDR2 YNFKEQ. Trimming pared 4 bases from V and 4 bases from J, leaving 14 bases between. The CDR3 totals 15 residues. CDR3 in DNA: TGTGCCAGCAGCCGGAGGCAGGGGCTTTACAATGAGCAGTTCTTC. It codes for CASSRRQGLYNEQFF.

This clone was seen just once. The genes are TRBV2 and TRBJ2-5, with unresolved D. This CDR3 contains 11 residues. Trimming removed 8 bases from V and 5 bases from J, with 9 bases in between. CDR1 is SNHLY and CDR2 is FYNNEI in the germline V gene. DNA for the CDR3: TGTGCCAGCGCATCTAGGGAGACCCAGTACTTC. Protein product: CASASRETQYF. The whole variable domain, remainder taken from reference TRBV2 and TRBJ2-5, is EPEVTQTPSHQVTQMGQEVILRCVPISNHLYFYWYRQILGQKVEFLVSFYNNEISEKSEIFDDQFSVERPDGSNFTLKIRSTKLEDSAMYFCASASRETQYFGPGTRLLVL.

V gene TRBV18 combines with J gene TRBJ2-2, with D perhaps matching TRBD2 (6 bases). The CDR3 has 16 amino acids. The V and J ends lost 2 bases and 5 bases respectively, with 15 bases between them. CDR1 is KGHSH and CDR2 is LQKENI in the germline V gene. The CDR3 loop is CASSPSGVFGTGELFF. The CDR3 DNA is TGTGCCAGCTCACCATCGGGGGTCTTTGGGACCGGGGAGCTGTTTTTT.

The J gene is TRBJ2-5, the V gene TRBV29-1; D unclear. The germline gives CDR1 SQVTM, CDR2 ANQGSEA. The CDR3 is made up of 13 amino acids. The V end was cut by 4 bases, the J end by 0 bases, with 9 bases between. CDR3 amino acids: CSVVRGNQETQYF. CDR3 nucleotide sequence: TGCAGCGTTGTACGAGGAAACCAAGAGACCCAGTACTTC.

The chain recombines TRBV6-5 with TRBJ1-5; 7 bases line up with TRBD1. J was trimmed by 7 bases and V by 5 bases; bases with no gene match: 8. The germline V gene has CDR1 MNHEY and CDR2 SVGAGI. This CDR3 spans 14 amino acids. The CDR3 region is CASSRTGPGQPQHF. The CDR3 DNA reads as TGTGCCAGCAGTCGGACAGGTCCGGGGCAGCCCCAGCATTTT.

This clone was picked up a small number of times. The rearrangement links TRBV11-2 to TRBJ1-1, with TRBD1 as a possible D gene (5 bases). Germline loops: CDR1 SGHAT, CDR2 FQNNGV. The CDR3 contains 13 residues. V lost 2 bases and J 3 bases, leaving 7 bases between the germline ends. CDR3 protein: CASSLQGYTEAFF. CDR3 in DNA: TGTGCCAGCAGCTTACAGGGATACACTGAAGCTTTCTTT.

The chain couples TRBV5-1 to TRBJ1-3; unclear D gene. Germline V gene lookup returns CDR1 SGHRS and CDR2 YFSETQ. This CDR3 is built from 14 residues. The ends were cut back, 6 bases at V and 2 bases at J, with 12 bases in the middle. The CDR3 nucleotides read TGCGCCAGCACACTAGGCGCCCCTGGAAACACCATATATTTT. Residues: CASTLGAPGNTIYF. The full variable domain, in which reference TRBV5-1 and TRBJ1-3 provide the parts outside the CDR3, is KAGVTQTPRYLIKTRGQQVTLSCSPISGHRSVSWYQQTPGQGLQFLFEYFSETQRNKGNFPGRFSGRQFSNSRSEMNVSTLELGDSALYLCASTLGAPGNTIYFGEGSWLTVV.

The genes are TRBV28 and TRBJ1-5; D remains ambiguous. Trimming removed 7 bases from V and 3 bases from J, with 19 bases in between. This CDR3 is 16 amino acids long. The germline V gene encodes CDR1 MDHEN and CDR2 SYDVKM. This chain's CDR3 is CASTLGIERINQPQHF. CDR3 bases: TGTGCCAGCACCCTAGGAATCGAACGTATCAATCAGCCCCAGCATTTT.